This T cell receptor beta chain was obtained from a study of cytomegalovirus exposure and HLA in healthy donors. Findings and limits, study-wide: A later analysis linked a missense DCLRE1C variant to TCR beta V- and J-gene trimming.

About this clone itself: Its matching antigen is unknown.

The PCR ran on 60 Vbeta and 13 Jbeta primers. This table comes from immunoSEQ multiplex PCR, and its TCRdb copy is limited to in-frame clones, with some not included. Among more than 110,000 clones, just under 85% were seen once, and the ten largest hold more than 4%. The CDR3 is 16 amino acids. CDR1 and CDR2 (germline): SEHNR, FQNEAQ (reference sequence). Losses at the gene ends were 4 bases for V and 0 bases for J; bases not matched to a gene: 8. The genes are TRBV7-9 and TRBJ1-2, with 7 bases aligning to TRBD1. The source of this sequence is a man aged 40-49 years in good health and CMV-seropositive. The sample was PBMCs. As DNA, the CDR3 is TGTGCCAGCAGCTATATCCGGGACAGAACTAACTATGGCTACACCTTC. Encoded protein: CASSYIRDRTNYGYTF.